One sample yielded the 32 T cell receptor beta chains listed below, sequenced in a study of blood T cell repertoires in COVID-19. Only in-frame clones appear in the TCRdb table, and some are missing; sequencing was by immunoSEQ multiplex PCR. The table lists 40,000 to 45,000 clones, approximately 92% of them singletons. Sequencing was carried out using peripheral blood. These receptors originate from a human donor in a cohort sampled during active COVID-19.

CDR3 in amino acids: CATTSGRAGHSYNEQFF. The CDR3 bases are TGTGCCACCACCTCCGGAAGGGCGGGCCACTCCTACAATGAGCAGTTCTTC. This sequence joins TRBV24-1 and TRBJ2-1, with D maybe TRBD2 (5 bases). The CDR3 is made up of 17 amino acids. V was shortened by 8 bases and J by 0 bases, with 19 bases between the two germline ends. Germline CDR1 reads KGHDR; CDR2 reads SFDVKD.

The gene calls are TRBV5-5 and TRBJ2-7; a weak D match, TRBD1 (7 bases). The CDR3 is made up of 15 amino acids. V lost 4 bases to trimming and J lost 0 bases, with 14 bases between them. The germline CDR1 and CDR2 sequences are SGHKS and YYEKEE (reference sequence). CDR3 amino acids: CASSQGGGSSYEQYF. The CDR3 DNA reads as TGTGCCAGCAGCCAGGGGGGCGGCAGCTCCTACGAGCAGTACTTC.

The rearrangement joins TRBV5-1 to TRBJ1-3; D gene unclear. This CDR3 region has 14 residues. Trimming shortened V by 0 bases and J by 4 bases, and 8 bases separated the two germline ends. CDR1 is SGHRS, CDR2 YFSETQ, per germline. The CDR3 bases are TGCGCCAGCAGCTTGGATGGAGGGGGAAACACCATATATTTT. This translates into CASSLDGGGNTIYF.

V is TRBV15 and J is TRBJ1-5; TRBD1 matches at 10 bases. The V and J ends lost 0 bases and 2 bases, in that order; junction bases with no gene match: 10. Germline values: CDR1 LNHNV, CDR2 YYDKDF (reference sequence). The CDR3 consists of 19 residues. The CDR3 spells CATSRDRGQGVLGNQPQHF. The CDR3 DNA is TGTGCCACCAGCAGAGATCGAGGACAGGGGGTGTTGGGCAATCAGCCCCAGCATTTT.

V is TRBV6-6 and J is TRBJ2-4; TRBD2 is a possible D gene (5 bases). CDR1 is MNHNY and CDR2 is SVGAGI in the germline V gene (reference sequence). The V and J ends lost 5 bases and 0 bases respectively, with 5 bases between them. The CDR3 is 13 amino acids. The CDR3 region has the DNA TGTGCCAGCAGTAGCGGAGCCAAAAACATTCAGTACTTC. As protein: CASSSGAKNIQYF.

The gene calls are TRBV10-2 and TRBJ1-2; TRBD1 matches 7 bases. CDR1 is WSHSY and CDR2 is SAAADI in the germline V gene. Germline trimming cut 5 bases from V and 7 bases from J; bases unmatched to any gene: 1. The CDR3 runs 11 residues. CDR3 in DNA: TGCGCCAGCAGTCGACAGGGTGGCTACACCTTC. This codes for CASSRQGGYTF.

The chain employs TRBV18 and TRBJ2-5; a possible D gene is TRBD2 (5 bases). The CDR3 is made up of 12 amino acids. The V and J ends lost 3 bases and 5 bases respectively, with 7 bases between them. Per germline, CDR1 KGHSH and CDR2 LQKENI. As DNA, the CDR3 is TGTGCCAGCTCACCCGGGGTGGAGACCCAGTACTTC. This translates into CASSPGVETQYF.

The chain links TRBV4-3 to TRBJ1-2; D is possibly TRBD1 (5 bases). The germline V gene encodes CDR1 LGHNA and CDR2 YSLEER. Trimming cost V 0 bases and J 7 bases, with 12 bases left between them. The length of the CDR3 is 14 residues. In DNA form, the CDR3 reads TGCGCCAGCAGCCAAGATAAGGGGATAGGTGGCTACACCTTC. Protein sequence: CASSQDKGIGGYTF.

The DNA for the CDR3 is TGCAGCGTTGGACAGGAAAAAGGCTACACCTTC. This translates into CSVGQEKGYTF. The chain links TRBV29-1 to TRBJ1-2; TRBD1 is a possible D gene (6 bases). This CDR3 is built from 11 residues. The germline gives CDR1 SQVTM, CDR2 ANQGSEA. V lost 4 bases, J lost 8 bases, and 11 bases lay in between.

This clone came up once. The chain couples TRBV29-1 to TRBJ1-1, with 9 bases aligning to TRBD1. V dropped 4 bases and J dropped 4; count of bases not matched to a gene: 10. The CDR3 spans 15 residues. CDR1 SQVTM and CDR2 ANQGSEA come from the germline V gene. The CDR3 nucleotides are TGCAGCGTTGTAGCCGGGACAGGGTGGAGCACTGAAGCTTTCTTT. It yields the protein CSVVAGTGWSTEAFF.

This chain connects TRBV5-4 to TRBJ1-2; TRBD1 might be the D (6 bases). CDR1 SGHNT and CDR2 YYREEE come from the germline V gene (reference sequence). V was clipped by 1 base and J by 3 bases, with 7 bases between them. This CDR3 spans 13 amino acids. The CDR3 DNA is TGTGCCAGCAGCTTGTCAGGGGACTATGGCTACACCTTC. This sequence encodes CASSLSGDYGYTF. Looking up the rest from reference TRBV5-4 and TRBJ1-2 gives the full variable domain: ETGVTQSPTHLIKTRGQQVTLRCSSQSGHNTVSWYQQALGQGPQFIFQYYREEENGRGNFPPRFSGLQFPNYSSELNVNALELDDSALYLCASSLSGDYGYTFGSGTRLTVV.

The V gene is TRBV7-2, the J gene TRBJ1-2, with TRBD1 as a possible D gene (6 bases). The V gene's germline CDR1 is SGHTA and CDR2 FQGNSA. This CDR3 has 14 residues. The V and J ends lost 1 base and 6 bases respectively, with 12 bases between them. The chain's CDR3 is CASSLGQVAHGYTF. The CDR3, as DNA: TGTGCCAGCAGCTTAGGACAGGTAGCACATGGCTACACCTTC.

The chain carries TRBV3-1 (or the pseudogene TRBV3-2) and TRBJ1-2, with unresolved D. Germline assignment: CDR1 LGHDT and CDR2 YNNKEL (reference sequence). Deletions cut 5 bases from V and 8 bases from J, with 9 bases between. The CDR3 has 11 residues. CDR3 bases: TGTGCCAGCAGCTCGGTAATAGGCTACACCTTC. It encodes CASSSVIGYTF.

The chain recombines TRBV20-1 with TRBJ2-1; 9 nucleotides line up with TRBD2. The CDR3 sequence is 18 residues long. The V segment lost 3 bases and the J segment 0 bases; nucleotides outside the gene matches: 12. The germline V gene has CDR1 DFQATT and CDR2 SNEGSKA (reference sequence). CDR3 protein: CSASSAGGDLSSYNEQFF. The DNA for the CDR3 is TGCAGTGCTAGTTCAGCGGGAGGCGACCTAAGCTCCTACAATGAGCAGTTCTTC.

The chain employs TRBV4-3 and TRBJ1-1; TRBD1 agrees at 10 bases. V gave up 3 bases and J gave up 2 bases; unmatched junction bases: 3. The germline V gene has CDR1 LGHNA and CDR2 YSLEER. The CDR3 loop spans 15 amino acids. CDR3 loop: CASSQLTGGNTEAFF. CDR3 nucleotide sequence: TGCGCCAGCAGCCAGTTGACAGGGGGCAACACTGAAGCTTTCTTT.

Concerning this clone itself: The sample has other DNA sequences that encode this CDR3 too. The genes are TRBV9 and TRBJ1-1; D perhaps matches TRBD1 (6 bases). Trimming pared 0 bases from V and 5 bases from J, leaving 11 bases between. The germline gives CDR1 SGDLS, CDR2 YYNGEE. The CDR3 loop spans 14 amino acids. In DNA form, the CDR3 reads TGTGCCAGCAGCGTAGGTCAGGGGCGGACTGAAGCTTTCTTT. Encoded protein: CASSVGQGRTEAFF.

This clone was seen once. The chain carries TRBV7-2 and TRBJ1-5; D call uncertain. The CDR3 extends over 15 amino acids. V lost 1 base and J lost 0, with 7 bases in between. Germline loops: CDR1 SGHTA, CDR2 FQGNSA. In DNA form, the CDR3 reads TGTGCCAGCAGCTTAGGGCACTATAGCAATCAGCCCCAGCATTTT. Translation gives CASSLGHYSNQPQHF. Filled out from reference TRBV7-2 and TRBJ1-5, the complete variable domain reads GAGVSQSPSNKVTEKGKDVELRCDPISGHTALYWYRQSLGQGLEFLIYFQGNSAPDKSGLPSDRFSAERTGGSVSTLTIQRTQQEDSAVYLCASSLGHYSNQPQHFGDGTRLSIL.

This chain joins TRBV11-2 and TRBJ1-2; tentative D call: TRBD1 (5 bases). CDR3 length: 15 amino acids. The V gene lost 3 bases and the J gene lost 1 base, with 12 bases spanning the gap. Per the germline V gene, CDR1 is SGHAT and CDR2 is FQNNGV. The CDR3 loop is CASSLLGDLNYGYTF. CDR3 nucleotides: TGTGCCAGCAGCTTGTTAGGGGATCTTAACTATGGCTACACCTTC.

The chain uses TRBV5-1 and TRBJ2-7, with 7 bases identical to TRBD1. There are 15 residues in the CDR3. Germline CDR1 reads SGHRS; CDR2 reads YFSETQ. Trimming cost V 4 bases and J 4 bases; bases outside gene matches: 11. The CDR3, as DNA: TGCGCCAGCAGCCCGACAGGGAGAACGTCGTACGAGCAGTACTTC. Amino acids: CASSPTGRTSYEQYF.

The chain joins TRBV14 to TRBJ1-2; weak D call: TRBD1 (6 bases). V was clipped by 5 bases and J by 1 base, with 11 bases between them. The CDR3 covers 14 residues. Germline V gene lookup returns CDR1 SGHDN and CDR2 FVKESK. This CDR3 is CASSSTGFNYGYTF. CDR3 nucleotide sequence: TGTGCCAGCAGCTCCACAGGGTTTAACTATGGCTACACCTTC.

The V gene is TRBV24-1, the J gene TRBJ2-3; a weak D match, TRBD2 (5 bases). The CDR3 has 15 amino acids. Trimming removed 5 bases from V and 3 bases from J, with 14 bases in between. Germline-derived CDR1 and CDR2 are KGHDR and SFDVKD. For the CDR3, the DNA is TGTGCCACCAGTGCGCCCGGAGGCTTTACAGATACGCAGTATTTT. Its translation is CATSAPGGFTDTQYF.

The genes are TRBV18 and TRBJ1-1; TRBD1 aligns across 7 bases. This CDR3 has 12 residues. In germline, CDR1 is KGHSH, CDR2 LQKENI. J lost 8 bases, V lost 3 bases, and 3 bases had no gene match. In DNA form, the CDR3 reads TGTGCCAGCTCACCGGGACAGTTGGAAGCTTTCTTT. This encodes CASSPGQLEAFF.

The chain couples TRBV28 to TRBJ1-1; D remains unclear. The CDR3 runs to 14 residues. Germline CDR1 and CDR2: MDHEN and SYDVKM. V lost 3 bases and J lost 1, with 9 bases in between. The CDR3 reads CASSLATQNTEAFF. In DNA form, the CDR3 reads TGTGCCAGCAGTTTGGCCACCCAGAACACTGAAGCTTTCTTT.

The chain couples TRBV4-2 to TRBJ2-2, with D perhaps matching TRBD2 (5 bases). Germline V gene lookup returns CDR1 LGHNA and CDR2 YNFKEQ. Trimming pared 6 bases from V and 4 bases from J, leaving 15 bases between. The CDR3 is 15 amino acids. The CDR3 sequence: CASSTEDSFTGELFF. CDR3 bases: TGTGCCAGCAGTACCGAGGACTCTTTCACCGGGGAGCTGTTTTTT.

The J gene is TRBJ2-7, the V gene TRBV18; TRBD2 is a possible D gene (6 bases). Trimming pared 6 bases from V and 3 bases from J, leaving 24 bases between. The CDR3 has 17 residues. The V gene's germline CDR1 is KGHSH and CDR2 LQKENI. The CDR3 region is CASSSSPPGRFDYEQYF. CDR3 nucleotide sequence: TGTGCCAGCTCCTCCTCCCCTCCAGGGAGGTTTGACTACGAGCAGTACTTC.

J is TRBJ1-1 and V is TRBV19; perhaps TRBD1 as D (6 bases). The CDR3 runs 14 residues. In germline, CDR1 is LNHDA, CDR2 SQIVND (reference sequence). The V end lost 7 bases, the J end lost 0 bases, and 12 bases lay between the germline ends. CDR3 protein: CASKGGFMNTEAFF. CDR3 sequence (DNA): TGTGCCAGTAAAGGGGGATTCATGAACACTGAAGCTTTCTTT.

This chain uses TRBV5-4 with TRBJ1-1, with D possibly TRBD1 on 6 matching bases. This CDR3 has 14 residues. CDR1 and CDR2 from the germline V gene are SGHNT and YYREEE (reference sequence). Trimming stripped 2 bases from V and 3 bases from J, with 11 bases between. CDR3: CASSFVGADTEAFF. CDR3 coding DNA: TGTGCCAGCAGCTTCGTGGGGGCAGACACTGAAGCTTTCTTT. The full variable domain, with the rest looked up from reference TRBV5-4 and TRBJ1-1, is ETGVTQSPTHLIKTRGQQVTLRCSSQSGHNTVSWYQQALGQGPQFIFQYYREEENGRGNFPPRFSGLQFPNYSSELNVNALELDDSALYLCASSFVGADTEAFFGQGTRLTVV.

The genes are TRBV18 and TRBJ2-3; 9 bases align to TRBD2. The CDR3 consists of 17 residues. V lost 0 bases and J lost 5; bases outside the gene matches: 9. Germline-derived CDR1 and CDR2 are KGHSH and LQKENI. This CDR3 reads CASSPPMSGGPGDTQYF. CDR3 nucleotides: TGTGCCAGCTCACCACCGATGAGCGGGGGGCCGGGAGATACGCAGTATTTT.

The chain employs TRBV7-3 and TRBJ2-1, with TRBD2 identical over 7 bases. The CDR3 contains 14 residues. Germline V gene data show CDR1 as SGHTA and CDR2 as FQGTGA. V trimming: 5 bases; J trimming: 6 bases; junction bases outside the gene matches: 7. The CDR3 DNA is TGTGCCAGCAGCCCGAGCAGGACTAGCAATGAGCAGTTCTTC. Protein sequence: CASSPSRTSNEQFF.

A single count supports this clone. This rearrangement joins TRBV7-9 to TRBJ2-7; TRBD1 is a possible D gene (6 bases). The CDR3 consists of 13 residues. Germline V gene lookup returns CDR1 SEHNR and CDR2 FQNEAQ (reference sequence). V lost 7 bases and J lost 3, with 13 bases in between. CDR3 nucleotides: TGTGCCAGCACCTTGACAGGTGGCTACGAGCAGTACTTC. It yields the protein CASTLTGGYEQYF.

The V call is TRBV29-1, the J call TRBJ2-7; D might be TRBD2 (6 bases). The ends were cut back, 3 bases at V and 2 bases at J, with 14 bases in the middle. The germline gives CDR1 SQVTM, CDR2 ANQGSEA. CDR3 length equals 14 residues. CDR3 residues: CSVEDVAVPYEQYF. CDR3 in DNA: TGCAGCGTTGAGGACGTAGCGGTACCCTACGAGCAGTACTTC.

The J gene is TRBJ2-1, the V gene TRBV7-3, with 9 bases lining up with TRBD2. V lost 4 bases and J lost 4; bases outside the gene matches: 8. Looked up from germline, CDR1 is SGHTA and CDR2 is FQGTGA. The CDR3 runs 16 residues. CDR3 DNA: TGTGCCAGCAGCTCAGCGGGAGGTCCCCAATACAATGAGCAGTTCTTC. It specifies CASSSAGGPQYNEQFF.